The clone carrying this T cell receptor beta chain turned up a few times. Its antigen is unidentified. Trimming took off 9 bases at V and 4 bases at J, with 11 bases between the two ends. This CDR3 is 12 amino acids long. Per germline, CDR1 KGHDR and CDR2 SFDVKD. These data belong to a study of T cells after yellow fever vaccination. General study points: Although most clonotypes did not, a small share appeared in both CD4 and CD8 compartments. It was a weaker secondary response, yet one that peaked faster, at day 5 versus 15.

Template switching with 5'RACE generated the TCR cDNA and added a universal primer site and UMIs. TCRdb re-derived calls from the 5' RACE reads in MiXCR, one entry per CDR3 protein. Seen here are just over 250,000 distinct CDR3 sequences, 5.2% observed once, and the top ten hold roughly 3%. The material was CD4+ T cells sorted from PBMCs, obtained on the day of the yellow fever booster vaccination. The source is a man between 18 and 35 years old who received the YFV17D yellow fever vaccine. The chain couples TRBV24-1 to TRBJ1-2, with D hard to call. CDR3 DNA: TGTGCCACCGGTTCCGGCAGCTATGGCTACACCTTC. Translation: CATGSGSYGYTF.